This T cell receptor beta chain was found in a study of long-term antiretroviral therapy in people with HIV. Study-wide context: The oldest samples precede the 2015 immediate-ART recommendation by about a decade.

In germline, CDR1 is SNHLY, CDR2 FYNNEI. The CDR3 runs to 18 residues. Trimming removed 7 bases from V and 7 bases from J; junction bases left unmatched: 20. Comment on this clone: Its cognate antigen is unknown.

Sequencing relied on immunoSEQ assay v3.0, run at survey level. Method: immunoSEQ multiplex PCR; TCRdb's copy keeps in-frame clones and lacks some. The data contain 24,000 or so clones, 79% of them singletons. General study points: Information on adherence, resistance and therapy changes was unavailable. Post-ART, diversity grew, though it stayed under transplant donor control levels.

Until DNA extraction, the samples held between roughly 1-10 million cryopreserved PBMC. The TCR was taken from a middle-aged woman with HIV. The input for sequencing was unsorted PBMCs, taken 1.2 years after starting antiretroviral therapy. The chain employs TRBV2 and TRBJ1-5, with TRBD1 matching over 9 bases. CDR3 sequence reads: CASTLTGQGGTIGQPQHF. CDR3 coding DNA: TGTGCCAGCACACTAACGGGACAGGGAGGGACCATAGGCCAGCCCCAGCATTTT.